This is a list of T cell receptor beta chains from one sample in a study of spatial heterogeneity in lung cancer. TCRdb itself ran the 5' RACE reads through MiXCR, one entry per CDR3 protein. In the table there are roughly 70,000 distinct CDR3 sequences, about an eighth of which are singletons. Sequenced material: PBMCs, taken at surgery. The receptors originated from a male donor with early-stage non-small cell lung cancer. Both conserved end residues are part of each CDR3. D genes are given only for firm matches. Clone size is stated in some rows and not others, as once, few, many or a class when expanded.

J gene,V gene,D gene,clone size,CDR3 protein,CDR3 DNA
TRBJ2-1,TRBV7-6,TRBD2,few,CASSLLAESSYNEQFF,TGTGCCAGCAGCTTACTAGCGGAGAGCTCCTACAATGAGCAGTTCTTC
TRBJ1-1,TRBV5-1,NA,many,CASSSMMNTEAFF,TGCGCCAGCAGCTCGATGATGAACACTGAAGCTTTCTTT
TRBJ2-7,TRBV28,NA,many,CASSWVELSYEQYF,TGTGCCAGCAGTTGGGTTGAACTCTCCTACGAGCAGTACTTC
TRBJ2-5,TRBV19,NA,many,CASSTGMRETQYF,TGTGCCAGTTCTACAGGGATGCGGGAGACCCAGTACTTC
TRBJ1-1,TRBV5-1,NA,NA,CASSFGLDTEAFF,TGCGCCAGCAGCTTCGGACTAGACACTGAAGCTTTCTTT
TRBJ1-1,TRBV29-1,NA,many,CSVGLAVGTEAFF,TGCAGCGTTGGTCTGGCCGTGGGCACTGAAGCTTTCTTT
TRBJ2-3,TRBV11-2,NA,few,CASSPGRPSTDTQYF,TGTGCCAGCAGCCCTGGACGGCCAAGCACAGATACGCAGTATTTT
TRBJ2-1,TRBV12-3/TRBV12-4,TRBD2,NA,CASTFGGSGRDEQFF,TGTGCCAGCACCTTTGGGGGGAGCGGGAGGGATGAGCAGTTCTTC
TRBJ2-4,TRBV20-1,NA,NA,CSASIGDIQYF,TGCAGTGCTAGTATTGGGGACATTCAGTACTTC
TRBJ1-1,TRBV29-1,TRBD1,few,CSVYLLTGGLSMNTEAFF,TGCAGCGTTTACTTGCTGACAGGGGGCCTCAGCATGAACACTGAAGCTTTCTTT
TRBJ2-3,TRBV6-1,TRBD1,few,CASSPGAGGWGTDTQYF,TGTGCCAGCAGTCCAGGCGCAGGGGGCTGGGGCACAGATACGCAGTATTTT
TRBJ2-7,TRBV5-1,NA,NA,CASSLGTADYEQYF,TGCGCCAGCAGCTTGGGGACGGCCGACTACGAGCAGTACTTC
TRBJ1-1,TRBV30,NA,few,CAWSAQINTEAFF,TGTGCCTGGAGTGCCCAGATTAACACTGAAGCTTTCTTT
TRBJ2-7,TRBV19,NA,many,CASSQGGPNEQYF,TGTGCCAGTAGCCAAGGGGGGCCGAACGAGCAGTACTTC
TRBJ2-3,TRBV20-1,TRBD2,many,CSARPLAGTTDTQYF,TGCAGTGCTAGACCACTAGCGGGAACCACAGATACGCAGTATTTT
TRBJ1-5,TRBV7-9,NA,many,CASSLQNQPQHF,TGTGCCAGCAGCTTACAGAATCAGCCCCAGCATTTT
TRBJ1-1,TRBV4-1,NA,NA,CASSQEAGLGNTEAFF,TGCGCCAGCAGCCAAGAGGCTGGGTTAGGGAACACTGAAGCTTTCTTT
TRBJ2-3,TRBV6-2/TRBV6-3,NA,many,CATRRASPDTQYF,TGTGCCACCCGGAGGGCTAGTCCAGATACGCAGTATTTT
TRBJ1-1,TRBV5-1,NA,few,CASSLPSERAFF,TGCGCCAGCAGCCTTCCCTCTGAGAGAGCTTTCTTT
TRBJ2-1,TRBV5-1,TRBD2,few,CASSALSGTLHNEQFF,TGCGCCAGCAGCGCCCTAAGCGGGACCTTACACAATGAGCAGTTCTTC
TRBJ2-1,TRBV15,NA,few,CATSRDRGWGDNEQFF,TGTGCCACCAGCAGAGATAGGGGCTGGGGGGACAATGAGCAGTTCTTC
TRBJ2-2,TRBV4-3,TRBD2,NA,CASSQSREPGELFF,TGCGCCAGCAGCCAGTCGCGGGAGCCCGGGGAGCTGTTTTTT
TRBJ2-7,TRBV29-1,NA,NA,CSVFGRSSYEQYF,TGCAGCGTTTTCGGCAGGAGCTCCTACGAGCAGTACTTC
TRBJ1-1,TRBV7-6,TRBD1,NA,CASSLMQGDMNTEAFF,TGTGCCAGCAGCTTAATGCAGGGGGACATGAACACTGAAGCTTTCTTT
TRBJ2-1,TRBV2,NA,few,CASSGSRVEQFF,TGTGCCAGCAGCGGGTCTAGGGTTGAGCAGTTCTTC
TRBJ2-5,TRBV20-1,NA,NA,CSARGLRQQETQYF,TGCAGTGCTAGAGGTCTAAGACAGCAAGAGACCCAGTACTTC
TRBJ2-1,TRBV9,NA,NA,CASSVGVGDNEQFF,TGTGCCAGCAGCGTAGGGGTAGGCGACAATGAGCAGTTCTTC
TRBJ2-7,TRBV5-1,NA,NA,CASSLDWQGKGEQYF,TGCGCCAGCAGCTTGGACTGGCAGGGTAAGGGCGAGCAGTACTTC
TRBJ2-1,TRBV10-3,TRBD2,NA,CAISGRYLTSGKDDEQFF,TGTGCCATCAGTGGCCGCTACCTGACTAGCGGGAAGGACGATGAGCAGTTCTTC
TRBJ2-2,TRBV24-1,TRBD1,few,CATSTSDRATGELFF,TGTGCCACCAGTACCTCGGACAGGGCGACCGGGGAGCTGTTTTTT